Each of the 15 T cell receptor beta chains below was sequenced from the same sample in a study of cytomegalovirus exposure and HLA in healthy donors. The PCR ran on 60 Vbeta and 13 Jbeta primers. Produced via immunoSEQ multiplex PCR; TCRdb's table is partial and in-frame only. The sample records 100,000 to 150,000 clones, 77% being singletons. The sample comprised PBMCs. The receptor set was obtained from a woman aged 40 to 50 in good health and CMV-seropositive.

The CDR3 here is CASRDSASYEQYF. CDR3 nucleotides: TGTGCCAGCAGGGACAGTGCCTCCTACGAGCAGTACTTC. The J gene is TRBJ2-7, the V gene TRBV28; D may be TRBD1 (6 bases). Per germline, CDR1 MDHEN and CDR2 SYDVKM. The CDR3 length is 13 residues. The V and J ends lost 6 bases and 0 bases respectively, with 9 bases between them.

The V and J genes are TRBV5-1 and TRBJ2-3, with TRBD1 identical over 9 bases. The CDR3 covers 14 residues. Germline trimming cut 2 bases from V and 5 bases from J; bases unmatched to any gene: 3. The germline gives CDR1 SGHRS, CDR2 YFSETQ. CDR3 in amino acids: CASSFGTGKDTQYF. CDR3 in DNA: TGCGCCAGCAGCTTCGGGACAGGGAAAGATACGCAGTATTTT.

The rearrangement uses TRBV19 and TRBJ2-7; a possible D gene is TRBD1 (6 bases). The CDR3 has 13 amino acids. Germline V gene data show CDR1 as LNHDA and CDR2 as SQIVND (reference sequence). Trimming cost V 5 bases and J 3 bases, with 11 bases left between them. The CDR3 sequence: CASSDRQDYEQYF. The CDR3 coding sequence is TGTGCCAGTAGTGACCGACAGGACTACGAGCAGTACTTC.

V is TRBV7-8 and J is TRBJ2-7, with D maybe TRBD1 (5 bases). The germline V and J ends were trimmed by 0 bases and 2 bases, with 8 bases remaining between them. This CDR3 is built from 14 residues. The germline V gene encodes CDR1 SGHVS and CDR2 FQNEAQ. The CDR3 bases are TGTGCCAGCAGCTTAGCAGCCAGGGCCTACGAGCAGTACTTC. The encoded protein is CASSLAARAYEQYF.

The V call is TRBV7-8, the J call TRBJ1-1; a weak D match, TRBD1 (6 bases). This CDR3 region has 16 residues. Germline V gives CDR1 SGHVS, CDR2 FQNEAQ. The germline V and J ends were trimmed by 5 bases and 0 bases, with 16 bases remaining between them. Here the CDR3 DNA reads TGTGCCAGCAGCCGGGACACTTTACCCTTGAACACTGAAGCTTTCTTT. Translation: CASSRDTLPLNTEAFF.

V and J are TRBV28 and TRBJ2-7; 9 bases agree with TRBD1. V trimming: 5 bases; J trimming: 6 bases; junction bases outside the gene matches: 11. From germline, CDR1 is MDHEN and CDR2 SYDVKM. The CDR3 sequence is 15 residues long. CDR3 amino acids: CASSTAGTGSGEQYF. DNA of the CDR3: TGTGCCAGCAGTACCGCCGGGACAGGGTCCGGCGAGCAGTACTTC.

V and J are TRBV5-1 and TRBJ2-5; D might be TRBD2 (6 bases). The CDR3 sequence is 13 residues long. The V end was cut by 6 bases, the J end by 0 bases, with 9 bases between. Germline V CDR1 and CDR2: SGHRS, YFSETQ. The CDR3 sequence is CASMGGDQETQYF. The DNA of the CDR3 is TGCGCCAGCATGGGCGGGGACCAAGAGACCCAGTACTTC.

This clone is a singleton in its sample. The CDR3 here is CASSLTGTGILNEQFF. CDR3 nucleotides: TGTGCCAGCAGTTTAACCGGGACAGGGATACTCAATGAGCAGTTCTTC. The V call is TRBV27, the J call TRBJ2-1, with TRBD1 matching over 9 bases. In germline, CDR1 is MNHEY, CDR2 SMNVEV (reference sequence). This CDR3 has 16 amino acids. The trim removed 2 bases at V and 6 bases at J, leaving 8 bases unmatched.

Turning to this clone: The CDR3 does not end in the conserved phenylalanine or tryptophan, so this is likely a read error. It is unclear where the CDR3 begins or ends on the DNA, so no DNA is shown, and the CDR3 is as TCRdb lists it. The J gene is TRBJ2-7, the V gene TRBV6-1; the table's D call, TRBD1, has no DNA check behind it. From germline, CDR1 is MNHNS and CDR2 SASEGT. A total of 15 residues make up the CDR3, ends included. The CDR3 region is CASSEAQGKAYEHYL.

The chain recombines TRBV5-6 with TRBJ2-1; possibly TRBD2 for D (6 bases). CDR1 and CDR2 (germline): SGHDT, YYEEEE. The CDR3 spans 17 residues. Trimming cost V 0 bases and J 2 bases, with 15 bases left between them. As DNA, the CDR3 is TGTGCCAGCAGCTTGGTAGGTTCGGGAGAACCCTACAATGAGCAGTTCTTC. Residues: CASSLVGSGEPYNEQFF.

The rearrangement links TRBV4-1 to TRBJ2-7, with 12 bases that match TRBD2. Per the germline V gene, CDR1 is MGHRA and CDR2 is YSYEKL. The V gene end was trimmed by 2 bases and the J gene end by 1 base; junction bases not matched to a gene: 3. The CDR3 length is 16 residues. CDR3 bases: TGCGCCAGCAGCCAAACCGGGACTAGCGGGTCCTACGAGCAGTACTTC. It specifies CASSQTGTSGSYEQYF.

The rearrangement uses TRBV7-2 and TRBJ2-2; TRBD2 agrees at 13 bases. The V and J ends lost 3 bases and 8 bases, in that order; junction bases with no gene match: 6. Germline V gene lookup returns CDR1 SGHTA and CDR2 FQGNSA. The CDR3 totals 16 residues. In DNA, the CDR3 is TGTGCCAGCAGCTTGCCACTAGCGGGAGGGCCGGGGGAGCTGTTTTTT. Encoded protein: CASSLPLAGGPGELFF.

Here the CDR3 reads CASSPRGDTQYF. CDR3 nucleotides: TGTGCCAGCAGCCCTCGGGGGGATACGCAGTATTTT. The chain joins TRBV7-3 to TRBJ2-3; TRBD2 might be the D (6 bases). Per germline, CDR1 SGHTA and CDR2 FQGTGA. This CDR3 is built from 12 residues. Deletions cut 5 bases from V and 6 bases from J, with 9 bases between.

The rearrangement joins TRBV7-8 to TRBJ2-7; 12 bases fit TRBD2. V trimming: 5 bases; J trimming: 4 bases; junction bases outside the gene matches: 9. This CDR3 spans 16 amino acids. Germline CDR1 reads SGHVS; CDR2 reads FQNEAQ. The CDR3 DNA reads TGTGCCAGCAGCGCTTTACTAGCGGGGGGCCGATACGAGCAGTACTTC. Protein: CASSALLAGGRYEQYF. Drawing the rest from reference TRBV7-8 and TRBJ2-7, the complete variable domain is GAGVSQSPRYKVAKRGQDVALRCDPISGHVSLFWYQQALGQGPEFLTYFQNEAQLDKSGLPSDRFFAERPEGSVSTLKIQRTQQEDSAVYLCASSALLAGGRYEQYFGPGTRLTVT.

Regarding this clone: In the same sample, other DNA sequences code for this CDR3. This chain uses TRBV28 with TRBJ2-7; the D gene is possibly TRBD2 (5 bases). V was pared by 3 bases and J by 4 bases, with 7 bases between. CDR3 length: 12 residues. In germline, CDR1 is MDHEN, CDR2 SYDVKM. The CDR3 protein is CASSLSGYEQYF. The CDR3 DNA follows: TGTGCCAGCAGTTTGTCGGGGTACGAGCAGTACTTC.